This T cell receptor (beta chain) was sequenced in a study of blood T cell repertoires in COVID-19. Study-wide context: Acute-phase and convalescent COVID-19 samples originated in the United States, Italy and Spain. Sample material is recorded as cDNA or gDNA derived from T cells, B-cell-depleted T cells, or PBMCs.

Authors' methods: Cell counts per sample came from amplifying reference gene primers. Profiled with immunoSEQ multiplex PCR; TCRdb holds only in-frame clones, not every one. V and J calls and clone size are copied from that table; D and trimming were computed from the DNA. The data contain 470,000 or so clones, around 89% of them singletons. The sequencing input was peripheral blood. The origin of this receptor is a woman younger than 45 with acute or convalescent COVID-19.

Written as DNA, the CDR3 is TGTGCCAGCAATTACCGGGGGAACACTGAAGCTTTCTTT. Amino acids: CASNYRGNTEAFF. V is TRBV5-6 and J is TRBJ1-1; D not certain. This CDR3 comprises 13 residues. CDR1 and CDR2 (germline): SGHDT, YYEEEE. Trimming stripped 6 bases from V and 1 base from J, with 10 bases between.